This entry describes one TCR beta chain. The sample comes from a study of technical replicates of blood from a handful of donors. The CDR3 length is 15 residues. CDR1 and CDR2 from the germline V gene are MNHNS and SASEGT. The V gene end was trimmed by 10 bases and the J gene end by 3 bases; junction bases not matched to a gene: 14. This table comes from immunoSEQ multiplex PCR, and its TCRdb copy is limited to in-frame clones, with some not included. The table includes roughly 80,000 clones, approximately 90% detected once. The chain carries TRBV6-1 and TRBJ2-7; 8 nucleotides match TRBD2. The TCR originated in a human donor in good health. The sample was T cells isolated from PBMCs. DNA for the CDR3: TGTGCCACCCCCAGGGAAGCGGGGGCCAACTACGAGCAGTACTTC. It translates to CATPREAGANYEQYF.